Sequencing of this T cell receptor beta chain was carried out in a study of CD8+CD57+ T cells in acquired aplastic anemia. Whole-study context: The study obtained an average of around 3.1 ug of DNA from sorted CD4+ and CD8+ cells.

Investigators profiled TCR beta VDJ and CDR3 from genomic DNA template. TCRdb redid the calling of the reads with MiXCR, one entry per CDR3 protein. Seen here are 150,000 to 200,000 distinct CDR3 sequences, 40% to 60% observed once, and the top ten hold roughly 30%. Sequencing was done on patients that had shown CD8+CD57+ cell expansion by flow cytometry. The CDR3 loop spans 12 amino acids. The V gene lost 5 bases and the J gene lost 8 bases, with 11 bases spanning the gap. The V gene's germline CDR1 is SGHKS and CDR2 YYEKEE (reference sequence). This clonotype was found many times. The chain is built from TRBV5-5 and TRBJ2-1; possible D gene TRBD1, 5 bases. The sequence derives from a human donor with aplastic anemia. The sequenced material came from sorted CD4+, CD8+, or CD8+CD57+ T cells (not recorded which) from PBMCs. The CDR3 DNA reads as TGTGCCAGCAGTATAGGGGTCGATGAGCAGTTCTTC. The encoded protein is CASSIGVDEQFF.